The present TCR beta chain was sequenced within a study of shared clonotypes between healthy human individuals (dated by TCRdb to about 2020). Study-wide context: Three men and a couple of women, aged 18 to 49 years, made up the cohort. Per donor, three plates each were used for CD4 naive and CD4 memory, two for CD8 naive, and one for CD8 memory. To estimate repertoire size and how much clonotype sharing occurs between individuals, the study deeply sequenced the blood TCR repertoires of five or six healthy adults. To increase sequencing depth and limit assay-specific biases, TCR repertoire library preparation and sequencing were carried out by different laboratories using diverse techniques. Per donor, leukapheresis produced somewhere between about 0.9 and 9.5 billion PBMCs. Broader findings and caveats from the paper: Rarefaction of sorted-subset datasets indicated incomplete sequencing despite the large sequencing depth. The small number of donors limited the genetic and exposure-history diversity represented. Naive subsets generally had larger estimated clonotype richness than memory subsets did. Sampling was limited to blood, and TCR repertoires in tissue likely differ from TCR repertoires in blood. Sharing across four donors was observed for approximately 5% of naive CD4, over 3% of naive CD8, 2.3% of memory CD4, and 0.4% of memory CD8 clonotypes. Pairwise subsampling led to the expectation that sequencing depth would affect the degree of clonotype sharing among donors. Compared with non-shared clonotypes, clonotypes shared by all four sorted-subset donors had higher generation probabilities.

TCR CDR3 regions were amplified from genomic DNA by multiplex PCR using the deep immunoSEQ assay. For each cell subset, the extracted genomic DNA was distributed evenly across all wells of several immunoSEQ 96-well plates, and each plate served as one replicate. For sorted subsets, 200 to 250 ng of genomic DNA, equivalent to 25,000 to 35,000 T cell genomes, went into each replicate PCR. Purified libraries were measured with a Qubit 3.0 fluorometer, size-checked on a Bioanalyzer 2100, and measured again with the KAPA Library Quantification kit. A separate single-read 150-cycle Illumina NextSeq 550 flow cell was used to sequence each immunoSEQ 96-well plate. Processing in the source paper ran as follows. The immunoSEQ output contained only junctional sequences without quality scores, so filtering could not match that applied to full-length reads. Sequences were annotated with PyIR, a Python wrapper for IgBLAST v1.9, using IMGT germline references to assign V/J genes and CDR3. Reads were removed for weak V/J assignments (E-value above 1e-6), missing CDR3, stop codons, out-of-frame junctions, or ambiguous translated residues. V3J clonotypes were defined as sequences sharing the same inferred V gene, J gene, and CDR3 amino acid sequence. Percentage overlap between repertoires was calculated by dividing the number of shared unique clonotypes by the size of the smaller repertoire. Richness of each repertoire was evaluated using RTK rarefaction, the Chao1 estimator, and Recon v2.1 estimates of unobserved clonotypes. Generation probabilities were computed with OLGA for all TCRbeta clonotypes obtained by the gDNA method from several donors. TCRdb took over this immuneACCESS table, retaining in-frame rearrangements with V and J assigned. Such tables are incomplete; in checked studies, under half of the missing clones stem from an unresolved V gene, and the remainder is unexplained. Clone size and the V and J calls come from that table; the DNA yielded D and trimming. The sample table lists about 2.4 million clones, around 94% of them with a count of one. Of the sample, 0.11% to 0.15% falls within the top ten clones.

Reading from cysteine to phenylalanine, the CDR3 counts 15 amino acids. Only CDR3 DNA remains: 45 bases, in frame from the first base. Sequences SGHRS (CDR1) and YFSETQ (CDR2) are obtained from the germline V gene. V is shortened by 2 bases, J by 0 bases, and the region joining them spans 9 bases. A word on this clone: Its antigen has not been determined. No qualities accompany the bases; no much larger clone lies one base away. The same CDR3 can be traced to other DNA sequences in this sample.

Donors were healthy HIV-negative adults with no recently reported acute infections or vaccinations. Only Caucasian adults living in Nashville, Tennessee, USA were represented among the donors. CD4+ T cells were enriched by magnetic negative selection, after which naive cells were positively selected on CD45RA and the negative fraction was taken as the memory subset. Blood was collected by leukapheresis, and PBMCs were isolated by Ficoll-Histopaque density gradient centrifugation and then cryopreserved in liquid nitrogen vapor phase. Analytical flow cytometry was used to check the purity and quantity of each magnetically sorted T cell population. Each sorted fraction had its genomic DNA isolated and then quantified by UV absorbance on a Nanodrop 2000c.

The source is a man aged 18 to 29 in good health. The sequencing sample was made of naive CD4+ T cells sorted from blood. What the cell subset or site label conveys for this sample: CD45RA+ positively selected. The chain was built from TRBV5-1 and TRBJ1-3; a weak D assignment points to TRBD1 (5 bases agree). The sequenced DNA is TGCGCCAGCAGCTTTGAGGGGTCCTCTGGAAACACCATATATTTT. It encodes CASSFEGSSGNTIYF.